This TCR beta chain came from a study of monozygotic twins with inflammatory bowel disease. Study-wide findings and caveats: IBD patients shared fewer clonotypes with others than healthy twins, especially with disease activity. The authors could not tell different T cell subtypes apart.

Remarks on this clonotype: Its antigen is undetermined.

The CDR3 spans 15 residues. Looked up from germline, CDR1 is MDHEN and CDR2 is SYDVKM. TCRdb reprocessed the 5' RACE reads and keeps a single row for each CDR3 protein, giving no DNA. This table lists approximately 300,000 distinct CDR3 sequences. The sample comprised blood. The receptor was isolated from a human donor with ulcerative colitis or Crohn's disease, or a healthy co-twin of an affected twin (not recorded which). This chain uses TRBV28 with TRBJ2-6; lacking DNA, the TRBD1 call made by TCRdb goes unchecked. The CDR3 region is CASSGQGTGANVLTF.